This entry lists 4 T cell receptor beta chains sequenced from one sample in a study of blood T cell repertoires in COVID-19. The method was immunoSEQ multiplex PCR; TCRdb's version includes in-frame clones alone and lacks a portion of them. The sample has a few hundred thousand clones; about 90% are singletons. Sequences were obtained from peripheral blood. The receptors stem from a woman aged 30 to 39 with COVID-19, enrolled during active disease.

This chain joins TRBV6-1 and TRBJ1-5; possible D gene TRBD1, 6 bases. Germline CDR1 is MNHNS and CDR2 is SASEGT. Trimming removed 3 bases from V and 0 bases from J, with 18 bases in between. The CDR3 has 18 residues. The CDR3 loop is CASSDPRGHYYSNQPQHF. The CDR3 region has the DNA TGTGCCAGCAGTGATCCAAGGGGACACTACTATAGCAATCAGCCCCAGCATTTT.

The chain combines TRBV6-5 with TRBJ2-7, with D perhaps matching TRBD2 (5 bases). The germline V and J ends were trimmed by 6 bases and 6 bases, with 12 bases remaining between them. The CDR3 runs to 12 residues. The germline V gene has CDR1 MNHEY and CDR2 SVGAGI. The CDR3 nucleotides read TGTGCCAGCAGCAACCCGAGCGGCGAGCAGTACTTC. Amino acids: CASSNPSGEQYF.

This rearrangement joins TRBV7-8 to TRBJ1-6; D might be TRBD1 (5 bases). CDR3 length: 15 amino acids. Germline CDR1 and CDR2: SGHVS and FQNEAQ. V lost 0 bases and J lost 6, with 9 bases in between. The CDR3 region has the DNA TGTGCCAGCAGCTTAGCGAGGCAGGGTAATTCACCCCTCCACTTT. Protein product: CASSLARQGNSPLHF. The whole variable domain, filled in from reference TRBV7-8 and TRBJ1-6, reads GAGVSQSPRYKVAKRGQDVALRCDPISGHVSLFWYQQALGQGPEFLTYFQNEAQLDKSGLPSDRFFAERPEGSVSTLKIQRTQQEDSAVYLCASSLARQGNSPLHFGNGTRLTVT.

The V gene is TRBV6-5, the J gene TRBJ1-5, with D possibly TRBD1 on 6 matching bases. Between the trimmed V and J ends, which lost 4 bases and 5 bases, there was a span of 9 bases. The CDR3 covers 13 residues. Germline CDR1 and CDR2: MNHEY and SVGAGI. CDR3 protein: CASSSDRYQPQHF. DNA of the CDR3: TGTGCCAGCAGTTCGGACAGATATCAGCCCCAGCATTTT.